This TCR beta chain was observed in a study of blood T cell repertoires in COVID-19. For the study at large: The origin of the acute and convalescent COVID-19 samples was the United States, Italy and Spain.

Generated by immunoSEQ multiplex PCR, the TCRdb table keeps only in-frame clones and is missing some. The sample consists of roughly 150,000 clones, around 83% of them appearing once. The Seattle site enrolled patients during active infection and followed them longitudinally. Germline V gene data show CDR1 as SGDLS and CDR2 as YYNGEE. V lost 0 bases and J 8 bases, leaving 17 bases between the germline ends. The CDR3 covers 15 residues. The chain has TRBV9 and TRBJ1-2; D uncertain. The sequencing input was peripheral blood. The receptor was derived from a woman in her sixties with COVID-19, enrolled during active disease. DNA of the CDR3: TGTGCCAGCAGCGTAGCTCCCATTGCCGAGAACGGCTACACCTTC. Amino acid sequence: CASSVAPIAENGYTF.